The rows below give T cell receptor beta chains drawn from one sample of a study of cytomegalovirus exposure and HLA in healthy donors. Profiling relied on immunoSEQ multiplex PCR, and the TCRdb table lists in-frame clones only, not all of them. The sample has about 200,000 clones, more than 65% seen once. The specimen was PBMCs. The receptors were sampled from a man aged 50 to 59 in good health and CMV-seronegative. Each CDR3 is given with its conserved first and last residue. Fields, in order: clone size, D gene, V gene, J gene, CDR3 DNA, CDR3 protein. A D gene is named only where the DNA matches it firmly. Size is omitted from some rows. Given values are once, few, many or a class for expanded clones.

>NA|NA|TRBV5-1|TRBJ2-2
TGCGCCAGCAGCTTATCACAGGGATACACCGGGGAGCTGTTTTTT
CASSLSQGYTGELFF
>NA|NA|TRBV7-3|TRBJ2-3
TGTGCCAGCAGCTTAGGGCACTTGTCCACAGATACGCAGTATTTT
CASSLGHLSTDTQYF
>NA|NA|TRBV6-1|TRBJ1-5
TGTGCCAGCAGTGGAGGGAATAGCAATCAGCCCCAGCATTTT
CASSGGNSNQPQHF
>NA|TRBD1|TRBV18|TRBJ2-7
TGTGCCAGCTCACCACCTGACAGGGCTTCCTACGAGCAGTACTTC
CASSPPDRASYEQYF
>few|NA|TRBV6-1|TRBJ1-5
TGTGCCAGCAGCGTACAGGGTTCCTACCAGCCCCAGCATTTT
CASSVQGSYQPQHF
>NA|NA|TRBV28|TRBJ2-5
TGTGCCACGGAGGAGGGTGGTCTCCAAGAGACCCAGTACTTC
CATEEGGLQETQYF
>few|NA|TRBV23-1|TRBJ1-5
TGCGCCAGCAGCCGGTTCGGGGGGGACTATCAGCCCCAGCATTTT
CASSRFGGDYQPQHF
>NA|NA|TRBV6-5|TRBJ2-7
TGTGCCAGCAGTGAGGGTTACGAGCAGTACTTC
CASSEGYEQYF
>once|TRBD1|TRBV25-1|TRBJ2-7
TGTGCCAGCAGTGAAGACAGGGCCCGGGACGTAACCTACGAGCAGTACTTC
CASSEDRARDVTYEQYF
>few|TRBD1|TRBV5-1|TRBJ2-7
TGCGCCAGCAGCTTGGGGGGACAGGGCTACGAGCAGTACTTC
CASSLGGQGYEQYF
>few|NA|TRBV5-1|TRBJ1-1
TGCGCCAGCTACCTCGGAGGGAACACTGAAGCTTTCTTT
CASYLGGNTEAFF
>NA|NA|TRBV5-1|TRBJ2-7
TGCGCCAGCAGCCTGAGAGTTGGCTACGAGCAGTACTTC
CASSLRVGYEQYF
>NA|TRBD1|TRBV19|TRBJ2-7
TGTGCCAGTAGTACCGGGACAGGGAGATACGAGCAGTACTTC
CASSTGTGRYEQYF
>NA|NA|TRBV5-1|TRBJ1-2
TGCGCCAGCGGGACTGCACCTTATGGCTACACCTTC
CASGTAPYGYTF
>NA|TRBD1|TRBV2|TRBJ2-2
TGTGCCAGCCAGGGACAGTCGAGGCGCACCGGGGAGCTGTTTTTT
CASQGQSRRTGELFF
>NA|TRBD1|TRBV2|TRBJ1-2
TGTGCCAGCAGTCGGGACAGCAACTATGGCTACACCTTC
CASSRDSNYGYTF
>few|TRBD2|TRBV18|TRBJ2-1
TGTGCCAGCTCACCCTTGGCTAGCGGGAGTTCGTACAATGAGCAGTTCTTC
CASSPLASGSSYNEQFF
>NA|TRBD2|TRBV5-1|TRBJ2-1
TGCGCCAGCAGCTTGGGAAGCGGGAGTAAAAATGAGCAGTTCTTC
CASSLGSGSKNEQFF
>NA|NA|TRBV30|TRBJ2-5
TGTGCCTGGAGTGTACCAGGGACAAAGACCCAGTACTTC
CAWSVPGTKTQYF
>once|NA|TRBV18|TRBJ2-7
TGTGCCAGCTCTGCAGATTCCTACGAGCAGTACTTC
CASSADSYEQYF
>NA|TRBD2|TRBV30|TRBJ2-7
TGTGCCTGGGGAGCGGGAGAAGGGGGCGAGCAGTACTTC
CAWGAGEGGEQYF
>NA|NA|TRBV19|TRBJ2-7
TGTGCCAGTAACACAGGGACCTCCTACGAGCAGTACTTC
CASNTGTSYEQYF
>once|NA|TRBV29-1|TRBJ1-1
TGCAGCGTTGGTCCCCTCCAGACTTTGGACATGAACACTGAAGCTTTCTTT
CSVGPLQTLDMNTEAFF